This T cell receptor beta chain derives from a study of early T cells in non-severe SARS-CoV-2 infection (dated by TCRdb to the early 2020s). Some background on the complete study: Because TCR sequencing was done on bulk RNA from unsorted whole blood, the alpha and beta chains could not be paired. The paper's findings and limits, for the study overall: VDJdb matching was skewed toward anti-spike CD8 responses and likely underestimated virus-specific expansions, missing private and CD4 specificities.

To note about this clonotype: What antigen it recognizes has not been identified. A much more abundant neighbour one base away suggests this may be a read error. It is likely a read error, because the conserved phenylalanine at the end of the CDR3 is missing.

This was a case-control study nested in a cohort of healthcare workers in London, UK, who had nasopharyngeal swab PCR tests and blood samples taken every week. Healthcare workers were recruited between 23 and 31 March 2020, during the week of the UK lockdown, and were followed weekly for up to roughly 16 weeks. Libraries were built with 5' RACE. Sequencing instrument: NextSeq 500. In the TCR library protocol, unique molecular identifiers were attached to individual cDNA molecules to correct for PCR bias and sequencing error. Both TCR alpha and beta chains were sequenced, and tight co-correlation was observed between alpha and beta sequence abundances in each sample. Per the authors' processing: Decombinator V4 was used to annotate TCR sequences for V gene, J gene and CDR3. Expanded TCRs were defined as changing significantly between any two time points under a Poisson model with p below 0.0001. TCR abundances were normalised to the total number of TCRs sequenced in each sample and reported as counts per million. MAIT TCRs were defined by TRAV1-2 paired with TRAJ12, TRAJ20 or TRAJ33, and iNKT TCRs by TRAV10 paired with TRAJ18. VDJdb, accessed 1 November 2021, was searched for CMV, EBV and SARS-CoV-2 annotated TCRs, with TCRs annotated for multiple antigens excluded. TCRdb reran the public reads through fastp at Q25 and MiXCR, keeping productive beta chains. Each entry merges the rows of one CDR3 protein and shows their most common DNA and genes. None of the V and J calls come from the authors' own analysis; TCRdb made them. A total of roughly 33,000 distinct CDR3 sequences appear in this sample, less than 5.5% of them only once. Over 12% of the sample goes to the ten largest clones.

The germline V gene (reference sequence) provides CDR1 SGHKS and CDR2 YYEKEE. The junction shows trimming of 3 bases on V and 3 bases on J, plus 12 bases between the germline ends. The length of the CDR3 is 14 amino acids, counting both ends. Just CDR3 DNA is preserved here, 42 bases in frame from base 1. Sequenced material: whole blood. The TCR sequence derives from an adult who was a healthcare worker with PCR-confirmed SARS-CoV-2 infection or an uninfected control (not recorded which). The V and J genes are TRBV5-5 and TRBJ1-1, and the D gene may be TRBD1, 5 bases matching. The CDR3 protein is CASSYSTGDTEAFI. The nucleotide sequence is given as TGTGCCAGCAGCTACTCTACGGGGGACACTGAAGCTTTCATT.